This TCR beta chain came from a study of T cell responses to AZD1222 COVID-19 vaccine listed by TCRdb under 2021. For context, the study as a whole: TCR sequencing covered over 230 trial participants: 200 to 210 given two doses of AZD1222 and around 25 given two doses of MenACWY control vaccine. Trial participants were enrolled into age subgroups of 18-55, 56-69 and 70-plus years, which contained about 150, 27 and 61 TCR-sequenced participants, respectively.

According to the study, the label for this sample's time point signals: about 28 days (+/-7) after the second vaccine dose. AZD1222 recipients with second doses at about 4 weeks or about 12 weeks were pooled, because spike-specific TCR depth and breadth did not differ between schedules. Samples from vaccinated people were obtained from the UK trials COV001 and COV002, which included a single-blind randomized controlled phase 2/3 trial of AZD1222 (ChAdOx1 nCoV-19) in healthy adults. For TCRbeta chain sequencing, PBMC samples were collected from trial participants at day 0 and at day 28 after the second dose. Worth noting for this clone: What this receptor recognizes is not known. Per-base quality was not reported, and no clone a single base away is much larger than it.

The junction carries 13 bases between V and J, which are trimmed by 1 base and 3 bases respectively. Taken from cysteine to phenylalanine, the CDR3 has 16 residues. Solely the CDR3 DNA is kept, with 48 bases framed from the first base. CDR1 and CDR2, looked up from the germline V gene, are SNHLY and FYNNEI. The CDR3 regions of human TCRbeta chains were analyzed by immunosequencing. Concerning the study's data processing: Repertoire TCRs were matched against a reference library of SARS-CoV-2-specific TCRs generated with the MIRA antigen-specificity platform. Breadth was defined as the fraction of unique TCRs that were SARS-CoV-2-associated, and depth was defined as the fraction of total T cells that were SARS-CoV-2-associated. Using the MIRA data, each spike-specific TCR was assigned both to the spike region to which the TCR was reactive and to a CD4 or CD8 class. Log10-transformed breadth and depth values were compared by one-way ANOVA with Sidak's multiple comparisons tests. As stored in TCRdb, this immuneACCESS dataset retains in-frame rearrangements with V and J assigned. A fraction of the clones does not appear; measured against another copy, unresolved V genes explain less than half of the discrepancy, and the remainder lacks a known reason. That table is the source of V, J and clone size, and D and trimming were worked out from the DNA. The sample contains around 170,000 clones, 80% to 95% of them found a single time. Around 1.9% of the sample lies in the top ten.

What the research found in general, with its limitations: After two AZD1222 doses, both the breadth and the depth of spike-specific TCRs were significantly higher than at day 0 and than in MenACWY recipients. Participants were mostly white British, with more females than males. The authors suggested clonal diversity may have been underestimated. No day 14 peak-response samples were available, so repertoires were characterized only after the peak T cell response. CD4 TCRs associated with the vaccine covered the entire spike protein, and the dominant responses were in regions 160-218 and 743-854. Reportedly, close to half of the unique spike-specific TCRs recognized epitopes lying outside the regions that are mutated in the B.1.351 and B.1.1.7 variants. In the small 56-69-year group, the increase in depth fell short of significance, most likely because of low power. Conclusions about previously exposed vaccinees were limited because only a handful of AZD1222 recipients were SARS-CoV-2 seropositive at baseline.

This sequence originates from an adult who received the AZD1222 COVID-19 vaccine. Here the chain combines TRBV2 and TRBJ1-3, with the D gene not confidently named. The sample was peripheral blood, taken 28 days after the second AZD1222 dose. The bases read TGTGCCAGCAGTGAAGGAGCTCGGGGTTTTGGAAACACCATATATTTT. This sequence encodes CASSEGARGFGNTIYF.